This T cell receptor beta chain derives from a study of T cell responses to AZD1222 COVID-19 vaccine. Study as a whole: Whether given at about 4 or about 12 weeks, second doses were pooled.

Study findings and constraints: Spike-specific TCR breadth rose after two AZD1222 doses, and depth rose as well. AZD1222 recipients seropositive at baseline numbered only 5 or 6. Repertoires were collected only later (after the peak T cell response had occurred).

This clone was detected only once. Its antigen is currently unknown. From germline, CDR1 is SGHTA and CDR2 FQGNSA. Unmatched junction bases numbered 6, after V lost 5 bases and J lost 2 bases. CDR3 size: 16 residues. Measured with immunoSEQ multiplex PCR; TCRdb has only the in-frame clones, and not every one. The sample includes approximately 94,000 clones, around 89% of them seen just once. The sequencing here drew on peripheral blood, taken on day 0 of AZD1222 vaccination. This clonotype was sampled from an adult in good health. The rearrangement links TRBV7-2 to TRBJ2-3, with 11 positions matching TRBD2. In DNA, the CDR3 is TGTGCCAGCAGCCCGGGGACTAGCGGTTTCACAGATACGCAGTATTTT. Protein: CASSPGTSGFTDTQYF.